In its sample, the clone carrying this T cell receptor beta chain was seen once. Antigen specificity is unknown. The CDR3 is 14 amino acids. Germline CDR1 is GTSNPN and CDR2 is SVGIG (reference sequence). V dropped 2 bases and J dropped 3; count of bases not matched to a gene: 3. The data belong to a study of shared clonotypes between healthy human individuals. About the research overall: The donors, a couple of women and three men, were aged 18 to 49. Study outcomes and limitations: The study drew on few donors, limiting represented genetic and exposure-history diversity.

Healthy and HIV-negative, the adult donors had no recent acute infections or vaccinations. The table came from immunoSEQ multiplex PCR; TCRdb's copy has only in-frame clones and leaves some out. The sample records approximately 480,000 clones, roughly 79% being singletons. The chain joins TRBV30 to TRBJ2-2, with 7 bases lining up with TRBD2. The sample taken for sequencing was PBMCs. The sequence came from a woman aged 40 to 50 in good health. Some clones in this sample may be carry-over from other donors' samples. CDR3 coding DNA: TGTGCCTGGAGTAGCGGGAAGGACACCGGGGAGCTGTTTTTT. Residues: CAWSSGKDTGELFF.